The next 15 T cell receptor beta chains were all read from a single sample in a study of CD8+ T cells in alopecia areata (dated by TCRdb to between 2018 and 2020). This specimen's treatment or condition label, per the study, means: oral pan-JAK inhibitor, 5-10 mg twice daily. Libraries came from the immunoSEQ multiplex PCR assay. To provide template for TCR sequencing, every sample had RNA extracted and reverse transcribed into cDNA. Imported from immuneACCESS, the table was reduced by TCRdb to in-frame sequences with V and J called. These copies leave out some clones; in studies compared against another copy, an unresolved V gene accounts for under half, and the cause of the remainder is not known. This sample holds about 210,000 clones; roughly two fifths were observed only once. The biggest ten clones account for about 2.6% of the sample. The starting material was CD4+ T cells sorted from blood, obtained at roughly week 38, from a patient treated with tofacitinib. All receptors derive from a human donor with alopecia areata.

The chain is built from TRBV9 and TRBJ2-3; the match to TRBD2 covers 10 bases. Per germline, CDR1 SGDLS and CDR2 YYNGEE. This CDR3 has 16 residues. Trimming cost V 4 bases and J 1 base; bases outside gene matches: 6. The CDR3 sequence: CASSLRLAGGTDTQYF. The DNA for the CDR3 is TGTGCCAGCAGCCTAAGGCTAGCGGGGGGCACAGATACGCAGTATTTT.

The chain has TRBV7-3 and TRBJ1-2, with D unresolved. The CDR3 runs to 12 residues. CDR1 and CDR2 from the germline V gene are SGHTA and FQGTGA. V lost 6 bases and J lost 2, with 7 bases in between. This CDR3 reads CASSPNNYGYTF. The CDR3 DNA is TGTGCCAGCAGTCCGAACAACTATGGCTACACCTTC.

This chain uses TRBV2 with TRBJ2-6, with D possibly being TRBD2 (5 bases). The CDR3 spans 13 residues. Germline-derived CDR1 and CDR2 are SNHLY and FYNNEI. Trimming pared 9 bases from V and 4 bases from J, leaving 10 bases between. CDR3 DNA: TGTGCCAGGGGGAGTGACGGGGCCAACGTCCTGACTTTC. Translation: CARGSDGANVLTF. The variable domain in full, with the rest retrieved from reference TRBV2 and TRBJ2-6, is EPEVTQTPSHQVTQMGQEVILRCVPISNHLYFYWYRQILGQKVEFLVSFYNNEISEKSEIFDDQFSVERPDGSNFTLKIRSTKLEDSAMYFCARGSDGANVLTFGAGSRLTVL.

CDR3 residues: CASSQVYKRDTIYF. The DNA for the CDR3 is TGCGCCAGCAGCCAAGTATACAAGAGAGACACCATATATTTT. V is TRBV4-3 and J is TRBJ1-3, with D uncertain. There are 14 residues in the CDR3. Germline V gives CDR1 LGHNA, CDR2 YSLEER. V lost 1 base and J lost 8, with 12 bases in between.

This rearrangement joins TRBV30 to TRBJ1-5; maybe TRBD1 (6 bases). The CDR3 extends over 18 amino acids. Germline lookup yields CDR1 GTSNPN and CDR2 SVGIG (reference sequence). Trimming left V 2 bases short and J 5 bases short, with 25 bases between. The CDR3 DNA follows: TGTGCCTGGAGTTTAGGATGGGCGGGACAACGGTCCCATCAGCCCCAGCATTTT. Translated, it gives CAWSLGWAGQRSHQPQHF.

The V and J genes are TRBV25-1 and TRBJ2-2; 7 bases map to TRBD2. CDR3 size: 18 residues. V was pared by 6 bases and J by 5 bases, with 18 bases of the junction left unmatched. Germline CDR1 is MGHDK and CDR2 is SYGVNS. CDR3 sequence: CASSSSPGAGESTGELFF. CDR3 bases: TGTGCCAGCAGCAGTTCCCCAGGTGCGGGAGAGTCGACCGGGGAGCTGTTTTTT.

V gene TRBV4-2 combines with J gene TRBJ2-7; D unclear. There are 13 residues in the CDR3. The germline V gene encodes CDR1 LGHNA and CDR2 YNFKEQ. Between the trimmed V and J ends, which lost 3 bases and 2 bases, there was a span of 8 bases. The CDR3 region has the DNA TGTGCCAGCAGCCAGGCCCTACCCTACGAGCAGTACTTC. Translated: CASSQALPYEQYF.

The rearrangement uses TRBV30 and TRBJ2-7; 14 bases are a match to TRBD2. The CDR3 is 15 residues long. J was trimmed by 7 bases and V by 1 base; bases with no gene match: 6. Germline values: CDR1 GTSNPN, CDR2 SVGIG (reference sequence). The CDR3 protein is CAWSAPGLAGDEQYF. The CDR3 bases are TGTGCCTGGAGTGCGCCGGGACTAGCGGGAGATGAGCAGTACTTC.

The CDR3 DNA reads TGTGCCAGCAGTTTCGGACTAGCGGGAGCAGATACGCAGTATTTT. Protein product: CASSFGLAGADTQYF. The gene calls are TRBV2 and TRBJ2-3, with 13 bases fitting TRBD2. The CDR3 has 15 residues. V lost 5 bases and J lost 4; bases outside the gene matches: 3. Germline values: CDR1 SNHLY, CDR2 FYNNEI.

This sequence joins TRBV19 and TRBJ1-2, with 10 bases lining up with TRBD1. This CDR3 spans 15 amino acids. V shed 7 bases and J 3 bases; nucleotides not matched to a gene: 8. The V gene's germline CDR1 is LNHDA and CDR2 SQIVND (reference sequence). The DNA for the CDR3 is TGTGCCAGTAACCCAGGGACAGGGGCTCACTATGGCTACACCTTC. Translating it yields CASNPGTGAHYGYTF. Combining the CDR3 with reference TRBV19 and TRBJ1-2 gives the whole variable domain DGGITQSPKYLFRKEGQNVTLSCEQNLNHDAMYWYRQDPGQGLRLIYYSQIVNDFQKGDIAEGYSVSREKKESFPLTVTSAQKNPTAFYLCASNPGTGAHYGYTFGSGTRLTVV.

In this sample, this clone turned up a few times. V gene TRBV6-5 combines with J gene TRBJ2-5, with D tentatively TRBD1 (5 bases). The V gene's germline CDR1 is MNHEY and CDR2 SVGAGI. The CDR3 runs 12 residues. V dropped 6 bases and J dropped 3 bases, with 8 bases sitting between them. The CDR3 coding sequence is TGTGCCAGCAGCCAGACAGAAGAGACCCAGTACTTC. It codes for CASSQTEETQYF.

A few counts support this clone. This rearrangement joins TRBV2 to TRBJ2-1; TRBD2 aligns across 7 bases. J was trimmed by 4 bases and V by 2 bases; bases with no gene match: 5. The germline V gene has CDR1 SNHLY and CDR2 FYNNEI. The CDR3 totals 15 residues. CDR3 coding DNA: TGTGCCAGCAGTGAATCTCTAGCGGCGTACAATGAGCAGTTCTTC. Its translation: CASSESLAAYNEQFF.

The CDR3 reads CASSYSRGGEQYF. In DNA, the CDR3 is TGTGCCAGCAGTTACTCTCGGGGGGGCGAGCAGTACTTC. The chain uses TRBV6-5 and TRBJ2-7; 8 bases match TRBD2. CDR1 and CDR2 from the germline V gene are MNHEY and SVGAGI. The CDR3 is made up of 13 amino acids. V lost 0 bases, J lost 6 bases, and 1 base stayed unmatched.

CDR3 DNA sequence: TGTGCCAGCAGTGCGGGACAGGGGGTGGAAGGGGCCAACGTCCTGACTTTC. Amino acid sequence: CASSAGQGVEGANVLTF. This chain links TRBV25-1 with TRBJ2-6; 11 positions match TRBD1. The CDR3 sequence is 17 residues long. Germline V lookup: CDR1 MGHDK, CDR2 SYGVNS. J gave up 4 bases and V 4 bases, and 6 bases lay outside the gene matches.

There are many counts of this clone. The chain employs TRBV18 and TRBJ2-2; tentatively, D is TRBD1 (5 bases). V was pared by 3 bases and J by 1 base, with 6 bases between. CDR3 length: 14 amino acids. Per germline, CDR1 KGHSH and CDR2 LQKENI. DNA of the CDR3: TGTGCCAGCTCACCTGGACAGAACACCGGGGAGCTGTTTTTT. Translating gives CASSPGQNTGELFF.